A selection of T cell receptor beta chains follows, all from one sample in a study of T-cell memory formation after mild COVID-19. A single record per CDR3 protein comes from TCRdb applying MiXCR to the 5' RACE reads. The sample includes about 250,000 distinct CDR3 sequences, over 15% of them seen just once. The sequencing input was PBMCs or a T cell subset sorted from them (not recorded which). The receptors were sampled from a young man who had mild COVID-19 (a few samples of this study predate the infection). Cell type and time point are not known. CDR3s include the opening cysteine and the closing phenylalanine or tryptophan. A D gene is named only where the DNA matches it firmly. Size is stated for part of the rows, as once, few or many counts, or as a class when the clone is expanded.

j_gene: TRBJ2-4; v_gene: TRBV5-1; d_gene: TRBD2; len: 14; abundance: few; CDR3nt: TGCGCCAGCAGCCGGGAGGACCAGCGTGGGATTCAGTACTTC; CDR3aa: CASSREDQRGIQYF
j_gene: TRBJ2-3; v_gene: TRBV27; d_gene: .; len: 12; abundance: .; CDR3nt: TGTGCCAGCAGTTTATTAGGACGCGCGCTGTATTTT; CDR3aa: CASSLLGRALYF
j_gene: TRBJ2-7; v_gene: TRBV5-1; d_gene: TRBD1; len: 14; abundance: few; CDR3nt: TGCGCCAGCAGCTCGGGACAGGGTGGTTACGAGCAGTACTTC; CDR3aa: CASSSGQGGYEQYF
j_gene: TRBJ2-4; v_gene: TRBV24-1; d_gene: .; len: 12; abundance: few; CDR3nt: TGTGCCACCAGTGACGATAGGGACATTCAGTACTTC; CDR3aa: CATSDDRDIQYF
j_gene: TRBJ1-1; v_gene: TRBV7-9; d_gene: .; len: 15; abundance: .; CDR3nt: TGTGCCAGCAGCCCCTCCTTGGCCAAGAACACTGAAGCTTTCTTT; CDR3aa: CASSPSLAKNTEAFF
j_gene: TRBJ2-4; v_gene: TRBV7-6; d_gene: TRBD1; len: 15; abundance: few; CDR3nt: TGTGCCAGCAGCTCGGGGACAGTCAAGGGGCAGACTCAGTACTTC; CDR3aa: CASSSGTVKGQTQYF
j_gene: TRBJ2-6; v_gene: TRBV4-3; d_gene: .; len: 14; abundance: many; CDR3nt: TGCGCCAGCAGCGGGCTCTCTGGGGCCAACGTCCTGACTTTC; CDR3aa: CASSGLSGANVLTF
j_gene: TRBJ1-1; v_gene: TRBV7-6; d_gene: TRBD1; len: 17; abundance: many; CDR3nt: TGTGCCAGCAGCTTAGAGGCCACAGGGGCATACAACACTGAAGCTTTCTTT; CDR3aa: CASSLEATGAYNTEAFF
j_gene: TRBJ1-5; v_gene: TRBV12-3/TRBV12-4; d_gene: .; len: 18; abundance: many; CDR3nt: TGTGCCAGCAGTGACCCCGGGACAATTGCCTTCGGCAATCAGCCCCAGCATTTT; CDR3aa: CASSDPGTIAFGNQPQHF
j_gene: TRBJ2-1; v_gene: TRBV5-1; d_gene: .; len: 14; abundance: many; CDR3nt: TGCGCCAGCAGCTACACCGTTAGCAGGAATGAGCAGTTCTTC; CDR3aa: CASSYTVSRNEQFF
j_gene: TRBJ1-4; v_gene: TRBV7-9; d_gene: .; len: 15; abundance: few; CDR3nt: TGTGCCAGCAGCTTAGAGGCAGCAACTAATGAAAAACTGTTTTTT; CDR3aa: CASSLEAATNEKLFF
j_gene: TRBJ1-3; v_gene: TRBV7-9; d_gene: .; len: 14; abundance: few; CDR3nt: TGTGCCAGCAGCTTTATAATCCCTGGAAACACCATATATTTT; CDR3aa: CASSFIIPGNTIYF
j_gene: TRBJ2-5; v_gene: TRBV30; d_gene: TRBD1; len: 11; abundance: .; CDR3nt: TGTGCCTGGGACAGGGGGGAGACCCAGTACTTC; CDR3aa: CAWDRGETQYF
j_gene: TRBJ1-1; v_gene: TRBV29-1; d_gene: .; len: 13; abundance: .; CDR3nt: TGCAGCGTTATGGGGGGCGTGAACACTGAAGCTTTCTTT; CDR3aa: CSVMGGVNTEAFF
j_gene: TRBJ1-1; v_gene: TRBV20-1; d_gene: .; len: 12; abundance: many; CDR3nt: TGCAGTGCTTGCCCAGGGGTCACTGAAGCTTTCTTT; CDR3aa: CSACPGVTEAFF
j_gene: TRBJ2-2; v_gene: TRBV4-3; d_gene: .; len: 15; abundance: few; CDR3nt: TGCGCCAGCAGCCAAGATTGGATGAACACCGGGGAGCTGTTTTTT; CDR3aa: CASSQDWMNTGELFF
j_gene: TRBJ2-6; v_gene: TRBV5-1; d_gene: .; len: 15; abundance: .; CDR3nt: TGCGCCAGCAGCTTGGGAACGGCTGGGGCCAACGTCCTGACTTTC; CDR3aa: CASSLGTAGANVLTF
j_gene: TRBJ1-1; v_gene: TRBV5-1; d_gene: .; len: 16; abundance: many; CDR3nt: TGCGCCAGCAGCTTGGCCCCCACCGACCTGGGAACTGAAGCTTTCTTT; CDR3aa: CASSLAPTDLGTEAFF
j_gene: TRBJ1-6; v_gene: TRBV6-6; d_gene: TRBD1; len: 15; abundance: few; CDR3nt: TGTGCCAGCAGCGCCATCCGGGACAGGGCTTCACCCCTCCACTTT; CDR3aa: CASSAIRDRASPLHF
j_gene: TRBJ1-2; v_gene: TRBV29-1; d_gene: .; len: 12; abundance: .; CDR3nt: TGCAGCGTTGGGGCCACTAACTATGGCTACACCTTC; CDR3aa: CSVGATNYGYTF
j_gene: TRBJ2-3; v_gene: TRBV5-6; d_gene: .; len: 13; abundance: few; CDR3nt: TGTGCCAGCAGCTCGATCGGTGCAGATACGCAGTATTTT; CDR3aa: CASSSIGADTQYF
j_gene: TRBJ2-1; v_gene: TRBV10-3; d_gene: .; len: 13; abundance: .; CDR3nt: TGTGCCATCAGTGAGTGGCCCTACAATGAGCAGTTCTTC; CDR3aa: CAISEWPYNEQFF
j_gene: TRBJ1-1; v_gene: TRBV18; d_gene: .; len: 17; abundance: few; CDR3nt: TGTGCCAGCTCACCACATCAAATCCAGGACAGGAACACTGAAGCTTTCTTT; CDR3aa: CASSPHQIQDRNTEAFF
j_gene: TRBJ2-4; v_gene: TRBV7-2; d_gene: TRBD1; len: 14; abundance: many; CDR3nt: TGTGCCAGCAGCTCGCCGGGACAGGGAGACATTCAGTACTTC; CDR3aa: CASSSPGQGDIQYF
j_gene: TRBJ2-1; v_gene: TRBV5-1; d_gene: .; len: 18; abundance: few; CDR3nt: TGCGCCAGCAGCTTGGTGGGCGGGGGCATCACCATTTACAATGAGCAGTTCTTC; CDR3aa: CASSLVGGGITIYNEQFF
j_gene: TRBJ1-2; v_gene: TRBV23-1; d_gene: .; len: 16; abundance: .; CDR3nt: TGCGCCAGCAGTCCCACCCGGGGATTTAAGGACTATGGCTACACCTTC; CDR3aa: CASSPTRGFKDYGYTF
j_gene: TRBJ1-6; v_gene: TRBV7-9; d_gene: TRBD1; len: 13; abundance: .; CDR3nt: TGTGCCAGCAGCCGGGACAGCTCTGCGGCCCTCCACTTT; CDR3aa: CASSRDSSAALHF
j_gene: TRBJ2-3; v_gene: TRBV20-1; d_gene: TRBD2; len: 15; abundance: .; CDR3nt: TGCAGTGCTAGGAGGGCTAGCGGGGGGTCAGATACGCAGTATTTT; CDR3aa: CSARRASGGSDTQYF
j_gene: TRBJ2-2; v_gene: TRBV6-2/TRBV6-3; d_gene: .; len: 18; abundance: .; CDR3nt: TGTGCCAGCAGTCCCCGAGTGACCCTGGTGTCTTACACCGGGGAGCTGTTTTTT; CDR3aa: CASSPRVTLVSYTGELFF
j_gene: TRBJ1-6; v_gene: TRBV15; d_gene: TRBD1; len: 15; abundance: .; CDR3nt: TGTGCCACCTCCGGGACAGGGTTTATGGATTCACCCCTCCACTTT; CDR3aa: CATSGTGFMDSPLHF
j_gene: TRBJ1-4; v_gene: TRBV15; d_gene: .; len: 14; abundance: .; CDR3nt: TGTGCCACCAGCAGAGCGCTGGAGAATGAAAAACTGTTTTTT; CDR3aa: CATSRALENEKLFF
j_gene: TRBJ2-2; v_gene: TRBV11-2; d_gene: .; len: 13; abundance: .; CDR3nt: TGTGCCAGCAGCCCGATAATGGCCGGGGAGCTGTTTTTT; CDR3aa: CASSPIMAGELFF
j_gene: TRBJ2-7; v_gene: TRBV4-3; d_gene: .; len: 15; abundance: .; CDR3nt: TGCGCCAGCAGCCTAGATAGGGGGGCGCCCTACGAGCAGTACTTC; CDR3aa: CASSLDRGAPYEQYF
j_gene: TRBJ1-1; v_gene: TRBV6-5; d_gene: .; len: 11; abundance: .; CDR3nt: TGTGCCAGCAGTTTGGACGGAAAAGCTTTCTTT; CDR3aa: CASSLDGKAFF
j_gene: TRBJ2-3; v_gene: TRBV5-1; d_gene: TRBD2; len: 16; abundance: once; CDR3nt: TGCGCCAGCTCCTCCGGCGGGGGAGCTAGCACAGATACGCAGTATTTT; CDR3aa: CASSSGGGASTDTQYF
j_gene: TRBJ1-1; v_gene: TRBV19; d_gene: .; len: 12; abundance: many; CDR3nt: TGTGCCAGTAGTCCCAGGGGAGGGACGGCTTTCTTT; CDR3aa: CASSPRGGTAFF
j_gene: TRBJ2-3; v_gene: TRBV10-3; d_gene: .; len: 13; abundance: few; CDR3nt: TGTGCCATCAGTGGGGGTAGCACAGATACGCAGTATTTT; CDR3aa: CAISGGSTDTQYF
j_gene: TRBJ2-1; v_gene: TRBV12-5; d_gene: TRBD1; len: 15; abundance: few; CDR3nt: TGTGCTAGTGGTCTAGGACAGGGGGCGTCAAATGAGCAGTTCTTC; CDR3aa: CASGLGQGASNEQFF
j_gene: TRBJ2-7; v_gene: TRBV7-2; d_gene: .; len: 14; abundance: .; CDR3nt: TGTGCCAGCAGCTTAGTTGGGGGCGTCTACGAGCAGTACTTC; CDR3aa: CASSLVGGVYEQYF
j_gene: TRBJ1-1; v_gene: TRBV7-3; d_gene: .; len: 14; abundance: .; CDR3nt: TGTGCCAGCAGCCCTAACAGGGAAAGTTCTGAAGCTTTCTTT; CDR3aa: CASSPNRESSEAFF
j_gene: TRBJ1-6; v_gene: TRBV7-2; d_gene: TRBD1; len: 15; abundance: .; CDR3nt: TGTGCCAGCAGCTTAGCGGTTGGACAGGGTGCGCCCCTCCACTTT; CDR3aa: CASSLAVGQGAPLHF
j_gene: TRBJ1-5; v_gene: TRBV6-1; d_gene: .; len: 14; abundance: .; CDR3nt: TGTGCCAGCAGTGAAGAATGGCCCTATCAGCCCCAGCATTTT; CDR3aa: CASSEEWPYQPQHF
j_gene: TRBJ1-3; v_gene: TRBV5-5; d_gene: TRBD1; len: 16; abundance: few; CDR3nt: TGTGCCAGCAGCTTGAGCGAGGGGGCGCTTGGAAACACCATATATTTT; CDR3aa: CASSLSEGALGNTIYF
j_gene: TRBJ1-2; v_gene: TRBV20-1; d_gene: .; len: 12; abundance: .; CDR3nt: TGCAGTGCTGATAGGCAGGGGAATGGCTACACCTTC; CDR3aa: CSADRQGNGYTF
j_gene: TRBJ1-5; v_gene: TRBV28; d_gene: TRBD1; len: 15; abundance: few; CDR3nt: TGTGCCATCCACCCGACAGGGGGAGACAATCAGCCCCAGCATTTT; CDR3aa: CAIHPTGGDNQPQHF
j_gene: TRBJ1-2; v_gene: TRBV4-1; d_gene: TRBD1; len: 16; abundance: .; CDR3nt: TGCGCCAGCAGCCAAGATTACGGGACAGGGATGTTTGGCTACACCTTC; CDR3aa: CASSQDYGTGMFGYTF
j_gene: TRBJ2-3; v_gene: TRBV15; d_gene: .; len: 13; abundance: .; CDR3nt: TGTGCCACCAGCAGAGAGCGGGCAGATACGCAGTATTTT; CDR3aa: CATSRERADTQYF
j_gene: TRBJ1-3; v_gene: TRBV5-1; d_gene: .; len: 12; abundance: many; CDR3nt: TGCGCCAGCAGCTCCACTGGAAACACCATATATTTT; CDR3aa: CASSSTGNTIYF
j_gene: TRBJ2-7; v_gene: TRBV5-4; d_gene: TRBD1; len: 16; abundance: few; CDR3nt: TGTGCCAGCAGCCTCGACAGGGGGCGATTCTACTACGAGCAGTACTTC; CDR3aa: CASSLDRGRFYYEQYF
j_gene: TRBJ2-3; v_gene: TRBV6-5; d_gene: .; len: 13; abundance: few; CDR3nt: TGTGCCAGCATTGCTACAGGCACAGATACGCAGTATTTT; CDR3aa: CASIATGTDTQYF
j_gene: TRBJ2-7; v_gene: TRBV20-1; d_gene: TRBD2; len: 16; abundance: few; CDR3nt: TGCAGTGCTAGTCGGCTAGCGGGGGGTCGTTCCTGGGAGCAGTACTTC; CDR3aa: CSASRLAGGRSWEQYF
j_gene: TRBJ1-5; v_gene: TRBV6-6; d_gene: .; len: 13; abundance: .; CDR3nt: TGTGCCAGCAGTGCATATAGCAATCAGCCCCAGCATTTT; CDR3aa: CASSAYSNQPQHF
j_gene: TRBJ1-3; v_gene: TRBV7-2; d_gene: .; len: 14; abundance: many; CDR3nt: TGTGCCAGCAGCTTAGGGTGGGGCGGAAACACCATATATTTT; CDR3aa: CASSLGWGGNTIYF
j_gene: TRBJ2-1; v_gene: TRBV11-2; d_gene: TRBD1; len: 17; abundance: many; CDR3nt: TGTGCCAGCAGAGTTGGGGGGACAGGGGGGGATTACAATGAGCAGTTCTTC; CDR3aa: CASRVGGTGGDYNEQFF
j_gene: TRBJ1-6; v_gene: TRBV20-1; d_gene: .; len: 17; abundance: .; CDR3nt: TGCAGTGCTAGAGATGGGGGGGCCGGCTCCTATAATTCACCCCTCCACTTT; CDR3aa: CSARDGGAGSYNSPLHF
j_gene: TRBJ1-6; v_gene: TRBV6-5; d_gene: .; len: 15; abundance: few; CDR3nt: TGTGCCAGCAGTTACGGGGGGTCCCATAATTCACCCCTCCACTTT; CDR3aa: CASSYGGSHNSPLHF
j_gene: TRBJ2-7; v_gene: TRBV2; d_gene: .; len: 11; abundance: many; CDR3nt: TGTGCCAGCAGTCCCCATTACGAGCAGTACTTC; CDR3aa: CASSPHYEQYF